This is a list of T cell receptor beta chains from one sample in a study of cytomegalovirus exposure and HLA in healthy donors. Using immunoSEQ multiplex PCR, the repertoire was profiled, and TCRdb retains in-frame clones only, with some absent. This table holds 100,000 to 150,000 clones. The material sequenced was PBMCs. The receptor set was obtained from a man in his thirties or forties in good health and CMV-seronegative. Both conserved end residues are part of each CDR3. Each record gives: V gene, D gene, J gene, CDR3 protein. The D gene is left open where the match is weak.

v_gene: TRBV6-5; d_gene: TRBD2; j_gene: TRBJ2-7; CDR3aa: CASSLGLASYEQYF
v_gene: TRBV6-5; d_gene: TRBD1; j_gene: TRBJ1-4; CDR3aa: CASSRTGGSEKLFF
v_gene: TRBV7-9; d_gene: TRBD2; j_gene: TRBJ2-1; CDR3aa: CASRPYGGASYNEQFF
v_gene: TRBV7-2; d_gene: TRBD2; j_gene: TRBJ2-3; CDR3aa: CASSYQREADTQYF
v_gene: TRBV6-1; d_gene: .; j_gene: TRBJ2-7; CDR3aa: CASSDSLEGSYEQYF
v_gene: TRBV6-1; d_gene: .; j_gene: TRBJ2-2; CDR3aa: CATSSRGNTGELFF
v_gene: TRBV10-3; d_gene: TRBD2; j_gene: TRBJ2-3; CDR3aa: CAISLTSGTSTDTQYF
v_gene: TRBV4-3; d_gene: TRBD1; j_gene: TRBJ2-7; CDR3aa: CASSQVGQGAGEQYF
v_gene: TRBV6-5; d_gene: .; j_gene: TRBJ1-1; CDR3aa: CASRGAANTEAFF
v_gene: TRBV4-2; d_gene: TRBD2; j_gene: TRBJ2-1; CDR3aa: CASSQARTSGNEQFF
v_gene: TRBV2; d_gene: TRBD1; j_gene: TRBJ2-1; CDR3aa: CASKRAETGSNNEQFF
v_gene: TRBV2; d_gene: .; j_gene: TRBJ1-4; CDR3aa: CASTSRQGGNEKLFF
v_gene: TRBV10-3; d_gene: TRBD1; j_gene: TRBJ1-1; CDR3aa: CAISELTGGGEAFF
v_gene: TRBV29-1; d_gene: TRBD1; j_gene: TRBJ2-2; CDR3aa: CSVEDGTGNFRELFF
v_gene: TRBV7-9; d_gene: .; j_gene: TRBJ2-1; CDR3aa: CASSTREVYNEQFF
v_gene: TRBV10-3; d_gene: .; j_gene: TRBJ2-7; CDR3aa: CAISGLLGGEQYF
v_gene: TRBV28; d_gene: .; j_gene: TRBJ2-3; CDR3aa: CASKTSSDTQYF
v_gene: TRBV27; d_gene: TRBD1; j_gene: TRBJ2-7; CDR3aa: CASSLSGSQGAFYEQYF
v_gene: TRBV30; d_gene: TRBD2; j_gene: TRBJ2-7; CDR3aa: CAWSVIGTSGIFSYEQYF
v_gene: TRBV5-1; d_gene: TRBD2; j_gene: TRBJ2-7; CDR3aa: CASSLTGGYNYEQYF
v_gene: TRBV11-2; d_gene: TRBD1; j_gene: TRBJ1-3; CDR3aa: CASANRAGTGSSGNTIYF
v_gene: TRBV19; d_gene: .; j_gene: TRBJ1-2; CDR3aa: CASSIRRVVYGYTF
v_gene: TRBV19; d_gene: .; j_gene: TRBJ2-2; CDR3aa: CASSPERGHTNTGELFF
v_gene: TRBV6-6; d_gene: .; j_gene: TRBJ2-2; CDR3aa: CASRQNTGELFF
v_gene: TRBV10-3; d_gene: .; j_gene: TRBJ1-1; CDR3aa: CATSPPPTANTEAFF